This TCR beta chain came from a study of PD-L1 blockade in urothelial cancer. On the study more broadly: Patients started atezolizumab at some point between 2013 and 2015, 1,200 mg intravenously every 3 weeks. T cells numbered a median of around 140,000 in the blood samples. Of prior chemotherapy regimens, patients had received between 0 and 3. Study-level results: Pretreatment clonality of the blood TCR repertoire below the median was predictive of superior survival.

V was clipped by 6 bases and J by 6 bases; unmatched bases: 22. In germline, CDR1 is MDHEN, CDR2 SYDVKM. The CDR3 covers 18 residues. This table comes from immunoSEQ multiplex PCR, and its TCRdb copy is limited to in-frame clones, with some not included. The sample consists of more than 45,000 clones, 88% of them appearing once. As concerns this clone: Its target is unknown.

This clonotype originated in a man at least 80 years old with urothelial cancer. Sequencing was performed on PBMCs, taken around atezolizumab (anti-PD-L1) treatment. This chain links TRBV28 with TRBJ2-7, with 8 bases fitting TRBD1. The CDR3 spells CASRSHMAGTGPLREQYF. The CDR3 DNA follows: TGTGCCAGCAGGTCTCACATGGCCGGGACAGGTCCACTACGCGAGCAGTACTTC.